This T cell receptor (beta chain) was documented in a study of blood T cell repertoires in COVID-19. Study in general: Donors in the United States, Italy and Spain gave samples during acute or convalescent COVID-19. From T cells, B-cell-depleted T cells, or PBMCs came the material, which was cDNA or gDNA.

Authors' processing steps: Estimation of nucleated cell counts relied on the amplification of reference gene primers. TCRdb keeps only in-frame clones here, not all; method: immunoSEQ multiplex PCR. That table furnishes V, J and clone size, whereas the DNA furnished D and trimming. The sample holds about 40,000 clones; 65% to 90% are singletons and the top ten take roughly 5%. V was clipped by 8 bases and J by 1 base; unmatched bases: 11. The CDR3 length is 18 residues. Germline V gives CDR1 MNHEY, CDR2 SMNVEV (reference sequence). Sequencing was done on a sample of peripheral blood. The clonotype comes from a man in his forties with active COVID-19. The chain has TRBV27 and TRBJ2-5; 15 positions match TRBD2. For the CDR3, the DNA is TGTGCCAGCGGGGACGGGACTAGCGGGAGGCCCGTCCAAGAGACCCAGTACTTC. Amino acids: CASGDGTSGRPVQETQYF.